This T cell receptor beta chain was captured by sequencing in a study of CXCR3-negative and CXCR3-positive naive CD8 T cells. The CDR3 covers 15 residues. Per germline, CDR1 SGHTA and CDR2 FQGNSA. The TRB libraries of cDNA were built by UMI-labeled 5' RACE. TCRdb processed the 5' RACE reads again and assigns one entry to each CDR3 protein, with no DNA. This sample contains approximately 66,000 distinct CDR3 sequences. Study-wide results and caveats: Both naive subsets, CXCR3-negative and CXCR3-positive, displayed similar TRBV-TRBJ usage, unlike memory cells. Partial loss of CXCR3 expression followed cryopreservation; most assays used fresh PBMCs. It was found that naive subsets had comparable surface CD5, and TCR strength was inferred from TRB CDR3 properties. Hydrophobicity of TRB CDR3s was greater in CXCR3-positive naive cells than in CXCR3-negative naive cells.

Points on this clonotype: Antigen unknown.

The source is a human donor in good health. Some clones in this sample may be carry-over from other donors' samples. Sequenced: naive CXCR3- CD8+ T cells from blood. Subset given: CD45RO-CCR7+CD27+CD95- naive CD8+ T cells lacking CXCR3 (TNR3-). The gene calls are TRBV7-2 and TRBJ2-7; TCRdb calls TRBD1, which cannot be checked without DNA. CDR3: CASSLVAGGLYEQYF.